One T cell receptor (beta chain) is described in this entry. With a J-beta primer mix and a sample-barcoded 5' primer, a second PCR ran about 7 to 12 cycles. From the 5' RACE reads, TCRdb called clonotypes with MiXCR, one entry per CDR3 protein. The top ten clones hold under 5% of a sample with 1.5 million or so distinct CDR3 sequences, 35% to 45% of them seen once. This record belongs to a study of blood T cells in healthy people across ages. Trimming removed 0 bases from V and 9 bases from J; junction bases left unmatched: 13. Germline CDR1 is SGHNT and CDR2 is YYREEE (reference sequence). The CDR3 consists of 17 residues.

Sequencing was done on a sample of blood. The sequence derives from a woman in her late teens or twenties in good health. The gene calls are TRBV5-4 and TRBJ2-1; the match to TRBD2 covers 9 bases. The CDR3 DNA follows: TGTGCCAGCAGCTTGGGGGTAGCGGGAGCAAACCCCACTGAGCAGTTCTTC. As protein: CASSLGVAGANPTEQFF. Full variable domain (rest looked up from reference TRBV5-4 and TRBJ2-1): ETGVTQSPTHLIKTRGQQVTLRCSSQSGHNTVSWYQQALGQGPQFIFQYYREEENGRGNFPPRFSGLQFPNYSSELNVNALELDDSALYLCASSLGVAGANPTEQFFGPGTRLTVL.